The text below deals with one T cell receptor (beta chain). Its specificity is unknown. This CDR3 spans 12 amino acids. Trimming cost V 6 bases and J 5 bases, with 10 bases left between them. The germline CDR1 and CDR2 sequences are MNHEY and SVGAGI. This was the immunoSEQ version 4 assay in survey mode. Clones were sequenced by immunoSEQ multiplex PCR, and TCRdb holds only the in-frame ones, with some missing. In the table there are 6,500 to 8,500 clones, approximately 63% of which are singletons. Cells were stimulated with CMV-infected fibroblast lysates at 8.5 to 10 ug/mL. Sorting of responding CD4+ T cells relied on upregulated CD40 ligand together with CD69. Inclusion required CMV-positive serology and CD4+ counts above 400 cells/uL. The data stem from a study of persistence of HIV-infected CD4 T cells. Study summary: Blood samples, up to roughly 200 mL, came from multiple time points, except two leukapheresis donors sampled once.

The input for sequencing was CD4+ T cells sorted from PBMCs after 18-hour stimulation, taken from a patient who received antiretroviral therapy. The sequence was collected from an adult man with HIV who was CMV-seropositive. The J gene is TRBJ2-5, the V gene TRBV6-5; D is perhaps TRBD2 (6 bases). The CDR3 bases are TGTGCCAGCAGGGCTGGGAGGGAGACCCAGTACTTC. Amino acids: CASRAGRETQYF.